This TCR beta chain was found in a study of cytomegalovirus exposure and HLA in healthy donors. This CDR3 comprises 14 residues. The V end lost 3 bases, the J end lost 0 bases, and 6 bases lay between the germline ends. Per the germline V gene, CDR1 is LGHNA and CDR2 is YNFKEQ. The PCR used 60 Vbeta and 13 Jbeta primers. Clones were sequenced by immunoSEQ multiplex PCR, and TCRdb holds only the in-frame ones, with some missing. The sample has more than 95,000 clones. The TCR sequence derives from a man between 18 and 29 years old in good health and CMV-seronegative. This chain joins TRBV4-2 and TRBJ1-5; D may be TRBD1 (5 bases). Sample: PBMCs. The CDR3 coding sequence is TGTGCCAGCAGCCATCAGGGTAGCAATCAGCCCCAGCATTTT. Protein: CASSHQGSNQPQHF.